Below, 17 T cell receptor beta chains from the same sample are listed, as sequenced in a study of T cell responses to AZD1222 COVID-19 vaccine. TCRdb keeps only in-frame clones here, not all; method: immunoSEQ multiplex PCR. The sample has about 120,000 clones; 90% are singletons. This sample comprised peripheral blood, obtained 28 days after the second dose of the MenACWY control vaccine. These receptors were collected from an adult who received the MenACWY meningococcal vaccine as a control.

The chain uses TRBV18 and TRBJ2-7, with unresolved D. The CDR3 runs to 13 residues. V was pared by 4 bases and J by 1 base, with 8 bases between. Germline CDR1 is KGHSH and CDR2 is LQKENI. The CDR3: CASSQESSYEQYF. The CDR3, as DNA: TGTGCCAGCTCACAAGAATCATCCTACGAGCAGTACTTC.

This clone was detected once. The rearrangement links TRBV19 to TRBJ1-1, with 8 positions matching TRBD1. There are 14 residues in the CDR3. The ends lost 5 bases at V and 1 base at J; junction bases unmatched: 3. Germline CDR1 reads LNHDA; CDR2 reads SQIVND (reference sequence). The CDR3: CASSPTGANTEAFF. The CDR3 bases are TGTGCCAGTAGTCCGACAGGGGCGAACACTGAAGCTTTCTTT.

The chain joins TRBV27 to TRBJ1-6; no reliable D call. Trimming took 3 bases from V and 7 from J, leaving 10 bases between them. There are 14 residues in the CDR3. The germline CDR1 and CDR2 sequences are MNHEY and SMNVEV (reference sequence). The CDR3 DNA sequence: TGTGCCAGCAGTTTCGGGCAGGCAAATTCACCCCTCCACTTT. Its protein is CASSFGQANSPLHF.

The genes are TRBV7-8 and TRBJ2-7, with 13 bases aligning to TRBD2. V dropped 4 bases and J dropped 3; count of bases not matched to a gene: 3. This CDR3 is built from 15 residues. CDR1 and CDR2 (germline): SGHVS, FQNEAQ. CDR3 bases: TGTGCCAGCAGCTGGTGGACTAGCGGGAGCTACGAGCAGTACTTC. This gives the protein CASSWWTSGSYEQYF. Variable domain in full (rest from reference TRBV7-8 and TRBJ2-7): GAGVSQSPRYKVAKRGQDVALRCDPISGHVSLFWYQQALGQGPEFLTYFQNEAQLDKSGLPSDRFFAERPEGSVSTLKIQRTQQEDSAVYLCASSWWTSGSYEQYFGPGTRLTVT.

This clone was seen only once. The rearrangement joins TRBV28 to TRBJ1-5; TRBD1 agrees at 7 bases. CDR3 size: 16 residues. After removal of 6 bases from V and 4 bases from J, the junction contained 12 bases not matched to a gene. Germline CDR1 reads MDHEN; CDR2 reads SYDVKM. CDR3 sequence reads: CASRGPGTDYNQPQHF. CDR3 sequence (DNA): TGTGCCAGCAGGGGGCCCGGGACAGATTATAATCAGCCCCAGCATTTT.

The chain employs TRBV28 and TRBJ1-4; D possibly corresponds to TRBD1 (6 bases). This CDR3 contains 13 residues. Per germline, CDR1 MDHEN and CDR2 SYDVKM. Trimming shortened V by 5 bases and J by 5 bases, and 9 bases separated the two germline ends. CDR3 loop: CASSGGGNEKLFF. DNA of the CDR3: TGTGCCAGCAGTGGGGGCGGGAATGAAAAACTGTTTTTT.

The chain uses TRBV27 and TRBJ2-1, with D possibly being TRBD1 or TRBD2 (5 bases each). V shed 7 bases and J shed 0 bases, with 10 bases lying between them. Per the germline V gene, CDR1 is MNHEY and CDR2 is SMNVEV (reference sequence). The CDR3 length is 14 residues. CDR3 loop: CASKGTPSYNEQFF. As DNA, the CDR3 is TGTGCCAGCAAAGGGACCCCCTCCTACAATGAGCAGTTCTTC.

This clone came up once. The chain has TRBV29-1 and TRBJ2-1; D is undetermined. Per germline, CDR1 SQVTM and CDR2 ANQGSEA. Trimming left V 3 bases short and J 1 base short, with 13 bases between. The CDR3 loop spans 15 amino acids. As DNA, the CDR3 is TGCAGCGTTGAGGAGACGTGGCCTTCCTACAATGAGCAGTTCTTC. Translated, it gives CSVEETWPSYNEQFF.

The gene calls are TRBV6-2 or TRBV6-3 and TRBJ2-3; the D is unclear. The CDR3 is made up of 15 amino acids. V gave up 5 bases and J gave up 1 base, with 13 bases separating them. Germline lookup yields CDR1 MNHEY and CDR2 SVGEGT. The CDR3 reads CASSPLLAGTDTQYF. The DNA of the CDR3 is TGTGCCAGCAGTCCACTCTTGGCGGGCACAGATACGCAGTATTTT.

This clone has just one count. The chain has TRBV4-3 and TRBJ2-1; the D is unclear. Germline V gene lookup returns CDR1 LGHNA and CDR2 YSLEER. There are 17 residues in the CDR3. Trimming left V 0 bases short and J 0 bases short, with 12 bases between. The CDR3 nucleotides read TGCGCCAGCAGCCAAGAGGTGGCGGTGATCTCCTACAATGAGCAGTTCTTC. This codes for CASSQEVAVISYNEQFF.

This chain joins TRBV7-2 and TRBJ1-4, with a weak D call TRBD1 (5 bases). The germline CDR1 and CDR2 sequences are SGHTA and FQGNSA. The CDR3 has 14 amino acids. Trimming pared 5 bases from V and 4 bases from J, leaving 11 bases between. This chain's CDR3 is CASSPRGFNEKLFF. The CDR3 DNA reads as TGTGCCAGCAGCCCGAGGGGATTTAATGAAAAACTGTTTTTT. Using reference TRBV7-2 and TRBJ1-4 for the parts outside the CDR3, the full variable domain is GAGVSQSPSNKVTEKGKDVELRCDPISGHTALYWYRQSLGQGLEFLIYFQGNSAPDKSGLPSDRFSAERTGGSVSTLTIQRTQQEDSAVYLCASSPRGFNEKLFFGSGTQLSVL.

The genes are TRBV6-5 and TRBJ2-5; tentatively, D is TRBD1 (6 bases). V was shortened by 6 bases and J by 9 bases, with 20 bases between the two germline ends. CDR1 and CDR2 from the germline V gene are MNHEY and SVGAGI. The CDR3 contains 14 residues. The CDR3 DNA reads TGTGCCAGCAGACGGGACGGGCTCTCAGGGGCCCAGTACTTC. Protein product: CASRRDGLSGAQYF.

V gene TRBV11-2 combines with J gene TRBJ1-2; 7 bases align to TRBD1. Germline CDR1 is SGHAT and CDR2 is FQNNGV. The CDR3 sequence is 15 residues long. With 5 bases clipped from V and 4 bases from J, the junction kept 10 bases outside the gene matches. DNA of the CDR3: TGTGCCAGCAGCCATCTTAGGGGGCGTAGCTATGGCTACACCTTC. As protein: CASSHLRGRSYGYTF.

The CDR3 is CSVGEGEQFF. The CDR3 nucleotides read TGCAGCGTAGGAGAAGGTGAGCAGTTCTTC. The rearrangement joins TRBV29-1 to TRBJ2-1; D unclear. V was cut by 6 bases and J by 9 bases, with 9 bases left in between. The CDR3 contains 10 residues. CDR1 is SQVTM and CDR2 is ANQGSEA in the germline V gene.

The chain joins TRBV4-3 to TRBJ2-7; TRBD2 is a possible D gene (5 bases). Trimming stripped 6 bases from V and 6 bases from J, with 12 bases between. The CDR3 runs to 12 residues. CDR1 and CDR2 (germline): LGHNA, YSLEER. CDR3 coding DNA: TGCGCCAGCAGTGCGGAGGATCTCGAGCAGTACGTC. Translated: CASSAEDLEQYV.

This clone was seen more than once but under ten times. The chain uses TRBV4-1 and TRBJ1-4; D possibly corresponds to TRBD1 (6 bases). The length of the CDR3 is 17 residues. The V and J ends lost 4 bases and 8 bases respectively, with 23 bases between them. Germline loops: CDR1 MGHRA, CDR2 YSYEKL. In DNA, the CDR3 is TGCGCCAGCAGCCCCCTTCCGCCCTCAGGGGTCGGCGAAAAACTGTTTTTT. Its translation: CASSPLPPSGVGEKLFF.

The rearrangement uses TRBV7-2 and TRBJ1-5; D remains ambiguous. This CDR3 has 12 residues. Trimming took off 7 bases at V and 5 bases at J, with 9 bases between the two ends. CDR1 is SGHTA and CDR2 is FQGNSA in the germline V gene. The CDR3 is CASKRGDQPQHF. The CDR3 DNA is TGTGCCAGCAAGAGAGGAGATCAGCCCCAGCATTTT.